This T cell receptor beta chain was profiled in a study of shared T cell receptors in the human thymus. The data were produced by immunoSEQ multiplex PCR, yet TCRdb's version contains in-frame clones alone and is incomplete. Altogether 630,000 or so clones are present, 80% to 90% being singletons, with the ten largest covering over 0.008%. This CDR3 region has 14 residues. Trimming took off 7 bases at V and 3 bases at J, with 15 bases between the two ends. The V gene's germline CDR1 is WSHSY and CDR2 SAAADI. This sample was also put to use in a study of human thymus T cells.

Sequencing was done on a sample of thymocytes. The clonotype was recovered from a boy less than two years old with a congenital heart defect. The chain couples TRBV10-2 to TRBJ1-1; D is undetermined. The CDR3 DNA reads as TGCGCCAGCACCCCGCGCTTTGAATACACTGAAGCTTTCTTT. Its protein is CASTPRFEYTEAFF.